These T cell receptor beta chains were read from a single sample in a study of PD-1 blockade in classical Hodgkin lymphoma. Repertoires were generated with immunoSEQ multiplex PCR, while TCRdb's copy carries only in-frame clones and drops some. The sample yields around 30,000 clones, approximately 88% seen once. The sample comprised CD4+ T cells from blood. Receptors originate from a human donor with classical Hodgkin lymphoma. The CDR3 runs from the conserved cysteine through the conserved F or W. Fields, in order: CDR3 protein, CDR3 DNA, V gene, D gene, clone size, J gene. A D gene is named only where the DNA matches it firmly. Some rows have no size entry. The others give once, few or many, or a class for an expanded clone.

CSVGSGENSPLHF | TGCAGCGTTGGGTCAGGGGAGAATTCACCCCTCCACTTT | TRBV29-1 | - | - | TRBJ1-6
CASSARWENQPQHF | TGTGCCAGCAGCGCCCGATGGGAAAATCAGCCCCAGCATTTT | TRBV9 | - | - | TRBJ1-5
CASSLIPGTKGSYNEQFF | TGTGCCAGCAGCTTAATCCCCGGGACCAAAGGCTCCTACAATGAGCAGTTCTTC | TRBV28 | - | - | TRBJ2-1
CASSVEGEQETQYF | TGTGCCAGCAGCGTTGAGGGCGAACAAGAGACCCAGTACTTC | TRBV9 | - | - | TRBJ2-5
CASSVGPSYEQYF | TGTGCCAGCAGCGTCGGGCCCAGCTACGAGCAGTACTTC | TRBV5-4 | - | - | TRBJ2-7
CASSPAGGNTIYF | TGTGCCAGCAGCCCCGCAGGGGGAAACACCATATATTTT | TRBV7-2 | - | few | TRBJ1-3
CASSVGLFIGSENTIYF | TGTGCCAGCAGCGTAGGTCTGTTCATCGGGTCAGAAAACACCATATATTTT | TRBV9 | - | few | TRBJ1-3
CASRPGLFNTDTQYF | TGTGCCAGCAGACCCGGACTATTTAACACAGATACGCAGTATTTT | TRBV7-2 | - | - | TRBJ2-3
CASRLYYEQYF | TGTGCCAGCAGACTATATTACGAGCAGTACTTC | TRBV6-5 | - | - | TRBJ2-7
CASSDLQGIAKNIQYF | TGTGCCAGCAGTGACTTACAGGGGATAGCCAAAAACATTCAGTACTTC | TRBV6-1 | TRBD1 | few | TRBJ2-4
CASSPDSAVYEQYF | TGTGCCAGCAGCCCGGACAGCGCAGTCTACGAGCAGTACTTC | TRBV11-2 | - | once | TRBJ2-7
CASSMGIAEFWTDTQYF | TGTGCCAGTAGTATGGGAATAGCGGAGTTCTGGACAGATACGCAGTATTTT | TRBV19 | - | - | TRBJ2-3
CASSFMTTDLQYF | TGTGCCAGCAGCTTTATGACGACAGACCTCCAGTACTTC | TRBV7-9 | - | - | TRBJ2-7
CAISPGAGGPYNEQFF | TGTGCCATCAGTCCTGGAGCGGGAGGGCCTTACAATGAGCAGTTCTTC | TRBV10-3 | TRBD2 | - | TRBJ2-1
CASSDLDRESYNEQFF | TGTGCCAGCAGTGACTTAGACAGGGAATCCTACAATGAGCAGTTCTTC | TRBV6-4 | TRBD1 | - | TRBJ2-1
CASSLEGLVFDEQFF | TGCGCCAGCAGCTTGGAAGGACTAGTCTTCGATGAGCAGTTCTTC | TRBV5-1 | TRBD2 | once | TRBJ2-1
CASSPQGEGQPQHF | TGCGCCAGCAGCCCACAGGGCGAAGGACAGCCCCAGCATTTT | TRBV5-1 | - | few | TRBJ1-5
CASSGGPAGELFF | TGCGCCAGCAGTGGCGGGCCGGCCGGGGAGCTGTTTTTT | TRBV10-1 | - | - | TRBJ2-2
CASSSASYYGYTF | TGTGCCAGCAGTTCGGCCAGTTACTATGGCTACACCTTC | TRBV28 | - | few | TRBJ1-2
CASSRRQGNTGQPQHF | TGTGCCAGCAGTAGGAGACAGGGTAACACCGGTCAGCCCCAGCATTTT | TRBV28 | TRBD1 | - | TRBJ1-5
CASSIAAGEGTDTQYF | TGTGCCAGTAGTATAGCAGCAGGGGAAGGGACAGATACGCAGTATTTT | TRBV19 | - | - | TRBJ2-3
CASSQTAQETQYF | TGTGCCAGCTCACAGACGGCCCAAGAGACCCAGTACTTC | TRBV18 | - | - | TRBJ2-5
CASSVQGSNQPQHF | TGTGCCAGCAGTGTTCAGGGAAGCAATCAGCCCCAGCATTTT | TRBV6-1 | - | once | TRBJ1-5
CASRGEGGALGKLFF | TGTGCCAGCAGGGGAGAGGGGGGCGCGCTGGGAAAACTGTTTTTT | TRBV28 | - | - | TRBJ1-4
CASSYLPDPPIDTQYF | TGTGCCAGCAGCTACCTTCCAGACCCCCCGATCGATACGCAGTATTTT | TRBV5-4 | - | - | TRBJ2-3
CSFLGVSGSEQYF | TGCAGTTTTTTAGGGGTGAGCGGGAGCGAGCAGTACTTC | TRBV29-1 | TRBD2 | - | TRBJ2-7
CASSFGPIPGNEQFF | TGCGCCAGCAGCTTCGGCCCAATTCCTGGGAATGAGCAGTTCTTC | TRBV5-1 | - | - | TRBJ2-1